Listed below are T cell receptor beta chains from one sample, sequenced in a study of PD-L1 blockade in urothelial cancer. The data were produced by immunoSEQ multiplex PCR, yet TCRdb's version contains in-frame clones alone and is incomplete. The data contain about 69,000 clones, approximately 88% of them seen just once; the ten biggest clones take up roughly 3.2%. Sequences were derived from PBMCs, sampled around atezolizumab (anti-PD-L1) treatment. These receptors were collected from a man in his 60s with urothelial cancer. Both conserved end residues are part of each CDR3. D genes are given only for firm matches. Some rows have no size entry. The others give once, few or many, or a class for an expanded clone.

v_gene: TRBV5-6; abundance: once; j_gene: TRBJ1-2; d_gene: TRBD1; CDR3aa: CASSLTGTAFYGYTF; CDR3nt: TGTGCCAGCAGCTTGACCGGGACAGCCTTTTATGGCTACACCTTC
v_gene: TRBV4-3; abundance: -; j_gene: TRBJ2-1; d_gene: TRBD2; CDR3aa: CASSQDRTISGGVGSYNEQFF; CDR3nt: TGCGCCAGCAGCCAAGACCGGACGATAAGCGGGGGGGTGGGATCCTACAATGAGCAGTTCTTC
v_gene: TRBV4-1; abundance: -; j_gene: TRBJ2-7; d_gene: TRBD2; CDR3aa: CASSQEARGGAYEQYF; CDR3nt: TGCGCCAGCAGCCAAGAGGCACGGGGGGGAGCCTACGAGCAGTACTTC
v_gene: TRBV20-1; abundance: -; j_gene: TRBJ1-2; d_gene: -; CDR3aa: CSASVNYGYTF; CDR3nt: TGCAGTGCTAGCGTCAACTATGGCTACACCTTC
v_gene: TRBV9; abundance: -; j_gene: TRBJ2-7; d_gene: TRBD2; CDR3aa: CASSVVIEGGLAGPFRGEQYF; CDR3nt: TGTGCCAGCAGCGTAGTCATAGAGGGGGGGCTAGCGGGACCCTTCCGGGGCGAGCAGTACTTC
v_gene: TRBV7-2; abundance: -; j_gene: TRBJ2-7; d_gene: -; CDR3aa: CASSFSQGANYEQYF; CDR3nt: TGTGCCAGCAGCTTCTCCCAGGGTGCGAACTACGAGCAGTACTTC
v_gene: TRBV5-4; abundance: once; j_gene: TRBJ2-3; d_gene: TRBD2; CDR3aa: CASSTGLAGTKDTQYF; CDR3nt: TGTGCCAGCAGCACTGGACTAGCGGGAACTAAAGATACGCAGTATTTT
v_gene: TRBV27; abundance: -; j_gene: TRBJ2-1; d_gene: TRBD2; CDR3aa: CASSLSTSGTYNEQFF; CDR3nt: TGTGCCAGCAGTTTGTCGACTAGCGGGACCTACAATGAGCAGTTCTTC
v_gene: TRBV15; abundance: -; j_gene: TRBJ1-4; d_gene: TRBD1; CDR3aa: CATSVQGANEKLFF; CDR3nt: TGTGCCACCAGCGTACAGGGGGCTAATGAAAAACTGTTTTTT
v_gene: TRBV28; abundance: -; j_gene: TRBJ2-3; d_gene: TRBD2; CDR3aa: CASSMGGTASTDTQYF; CDR3nt: TGTGCCAGCAGCATGGGAGGGACTGCTAGCACAGATACGCAGTATTTT
v_gene: TRBV11-2; abundance: -; j_gene: TRBJ2-5; d_gene: TRBD1; CDR3aa: CASSLYGQGRETQYF; CDR3nt: TGTGCCAGCAGCTTGTATGGACAGGGGAGGGAGACCCAGTACTTC
v_gene: TRBV6-6; abundance: few; j_gene: TRBJ1-1; d_gene: -; CDR3aa: CASSYGRGTEAFF; CDR3nt: TGTGCCAGCAGTTACGGCAGGGGAACTGAAGCTTTCTTT
v_gene: TRBV7-6; abundance: -; j_gene: TRBJ2-1; d_gene: TRBD2; CDR3aa: CASSLAGLAGSYNEQFF; CDR3nt: TGTGCCAGCAGCTTAGCGGGACTAGCGGGGTCCTACAATGAGCAGTTCTTC
v_gene: TRBV30; abundance: -; j_gene: TRBJ1-2; d_gene: -; CDR3aa: CAWSEGSYGYTF; CDR3nt: TGTGCCTGGAGTGAGGGGTCCTATGGCTACACCTTC
v_gene: TRBV11-1; abundance: few; j_gene: TRBJ2-7; d_gene: -; CDR3aa: CASSPLLGETYEQYF; CDR3nt: TGTGCCAGCAGCCCCCTTCTCGGGGAAACCTACGAGCAGTACTTC
v_gene: TRBV5-1; abundance: -; j_gene: TRBJ2-1; d_gene: -; CDR3aa: CASSSQGHNEQFF; CDR3nt: TGCGCCAGCAGCTCCCAGGGTCACAATGAGCAGTTCTTC
v_gene: TRBV19; abundance: -; j_gene: TRBJ2-5; d_gene: TRBD2; CDR3aa: CASGGGKETQYF; CDR3nt: TGTGCCAGTGGGGGGGGGAAAGAGACCCAGTACTTC
v_gene: TRBV10-3; abundance: -; j_gene: TRBJ2-5; d_gene: -; CDR3aa: CAISESIYTGVQETQYF; CDR3nt: TGTGCCATCAGTGAGTCGATCTATACGGGAGTGCAAGAGACCCAGTACTTC
v_gene: TRBV7-2; abundance: -; j_gene: TRBJ2-1; d_gene: TRBD2; CDR3aa: CASSSPGVAGGYNEQFF; CDR3nt: TGTGCCAGCAGCTCCCCTGGGGTAGCGGGAGGATACAATGAGCAGTTCTTC
v_gene: TRBV5-1; abundance: -; j_gene: TRBJ2-5; d_gene: TRBD2; CDR3aa: CASSSQTSAIETQYF; CDR3nt: TGCGCCAGCAGCTCCCAGACTAGCGCCATAGAGACCCAGTACTTC
v_gene: TRBV18; abundance: -; j_gene: TRBJ1-2; d_gene: TRBD1; CDR3aa: CASSPQGERGYTF; CDR3nt: TGTGCCAGCTCACCCCAGGGGGAGCGAGGCTACACCTTC
v_gene: TRBV30; abundance: -; j_gene: TRBJ1-1; d_gene: -; CDR3aa: CAWSVAGVTEAFF; CDR3nt: TGTGCCTGGAGTGTAGCGGGGGTCACTGAAGCTTTCTTT
v_gene: TRBV28; abundance: -; j_gene: TRBJ2-7; d_gene: -; CDR3aa: CASSLEAPTGLYF; CDR3nt: TGTGCCAGCAGTTTAGAGGCACCCACCGGTCTGTACTTC
v_gene: TRBV6-5; abundance: -; j_gene: TRBJ1-3; d_gene: -; CDR3aa: CASKDTSSGNTIYF; CDR3nt: TGTGCCAGCAAAGACACAAGCTCTGGAAACACCATATATTTT
v_gene: TRBV2; abundance: once; j_gene: TRBJ2-5; d_gene: -; CDR3aa: CASSEARETQYF; CDR3nt: TGTGCCAGCAGTGAAGCGCGAGAGACCCAGTACTTC
v_gene: TRBV6-5; abundance: once; j_gene: TRBJ2-3; d_gene: TRBD1; CDR3aa: CASSGRDRTTDTQYF; CDR3nt: TGTGCCAGCAGCGGAAGGGACAGGACGACAGATACGCAGTATTTT
v_gene: TRBV6-5; abundance: -; j_gene: TRBJ1-1; d_gene: TRBD1; CDR3aa: CASSSRQGGGIAEAFF; CDR3nt: TGTGCCAGCAGTTCCCGACAGGGGGGTGGCATCGCTGAAGCTTTCTTT
v_gene: TRBV6-1; abundance: -; j_gene: TRBJ1-2; d_gene: -; CDR3aa: CASSRQSDYGYTF; CDR3nt: TGTGCCAGCAGTCGACAGTCCGACTATGGCTACACCTTC
v_gene: TRBV11-1; abundance: -; j_gene: TRBJ2-7; d_gene: -; CDR3aa: CASSLGQGPYEQYF; CDR3nt: TGTGCCAGCAGCCTCGGGCAGGGCCCGTACGAGCAGTACTTC
v_gene: TRBV2; abundance: -; j_gene: TRBJ1-2; d_gene: -; CDR3aa: CASTPENYGYTF; CDR3nt: TGTGCCAGCACCCCGGAGAACTATGGCTACACCTTC
v_gene: TRBV18; abundance: -; j_gene: TRBJ2-2; d_gene: -; CDR3aa: CASSPPGRPDTGELFF; CDR3nt: TGTGCCAGCTCACCACCGGGGAGGCCGGACACCGGGGAGCTGTTTTTT
v_gene: TRBV6-1; abundance: -; j_gene: TRBJ1-1; d_gene: TRBD1; CDR3aa: CAIRDRNTEAFF; CDR3nt: TGTGCCATCCGGGACAGGAACACTGAAGCTTTCTTT
v_gene: TRBV5-1; abundance: once; j_gene: TRBJ2-3; d_gene: -; CDR3aa: CASSLSLRSEWKYF; CDR3nt: TGCGCCAGCAGCTTGAGTCTACGGTCGGAGTGGAAGTATTTT
v_gene: TRBV7-9; abundance: -; j_gene: TRBJ2-3; d_gene: TRBD2; CDR3aa: CASSLGAGGLTDTQYF; CDR3nt: TGTGCCAGCAGCTTGGGAGCGGGAGGGCTGACAGATACGCAGTATTTT
v_gene: TRBV11-2; abundance: -; j_gene: TRBJ1-5; d_gene: -; CDR3aa: CASSLVPGRGRQNYQPQHF; CDR3nt: TGTGCCAGCAGCTTAGTCCCAGGCCGCGGGAGACAGAATTATCAGCCCCAGCATTTT
v_gene: TRBV18; abundance: once; j_gene: TRBJ2-4; d_gene: TRBD2; CDR3aa: CASSPLTSGKNIQYF; CDR3nt: TGTGCCAGCTCACCACTGACTAGCGGTAAAAACATTCAGTACTTC
v_gene: TRBV5-4; abundance: once; j_gene: TRBJ2-1; d_gene: -; CDR3aa: CASSLYETDYNEQFF; CDR3nt: TGTGCCAGCAGCTTGTATGAGACTGATTACAATGAGCAGTTCTTC
v_gene: TRBV7-9; abundance: -; j_gene: TRBJ1-1; d_gene: TRBD1; CDR3aa: CASSLGDRGRNTEAFF; CDR3nt: TGTGCCAGCAGCCTGGGGGACAGGGGTAGGAACACTGAAGCTTTCTTT
v_gene: TRBV6-1; abundance: -; j_gene: TRBJ2-2; d_gene: -; CDR3aa: CASRDRPNAGELFF; CDR3nt: TGTGCCAGCAGAGACAGACCTAACGCCGGGGAGCTGTTTTTT
v_gene: TRBV6-5; abundance: -; j_gene: TRBJ1-1; d_gene: TRBD1; CDR3aa: CASSYSTGGFFEAFF; CDR3nt: TGTGCCAGCAGTTACTCGACAGGGGGTTTCTTTGAAGCTTTCTTT